A selection of T cell receptor beta chains follows, all from one sample in a study of HIV-infected patients and healthy controls. MiXCR, run by TCRdb on the 5' RACE reads, gives a single entry per CDR3 protein. Here the sample spans roughly 70,000 distinct CDR3 sequences, around 16% being singletons. Input material: CD4+ T cells from blood. The receptors here all came from a human donor in good health. Both conserved end residues are part of each CDR3. The order of the fields is D gene, V gene, clone size, J gene, CDR3 protein, CDR3 DNA. A D gene is named only where the DNA matches it firmly. The listing skips clone size in some rows; elsewhere it reads once, few, many or a size class.

.,TRBV7-9,few,TRBJ1-5,CASSLDSGKPQHF,TGTGCCAGCAGCTTAGATAGCGGCAAGCCCCAGCATTTT
.,TRBV28,.,TRBJ2-3,CASSSPGLPDTQYF,TGTGCCAGCAGTTCCCCGGGACTTCCAGATACGCAGTATTTT
TRBD2,TRBV6-1,.,TRBJ2-1,CASSRGDNEQFF,TGTGCCAGCAGCCGGGGGGACAATGAGCAGTTCTTC
TRBD1,TRBV28,.,TRBJ2-7,CASSLPGGRRYEQYF,TGTGCCAGCAGTTTGCCAGGGGGCCGACGCTACGAGCAGTACTTC
TRBD1,TRBV20-1,.,TRBJ2-5,CSARSAGTGLVETQYF,TGCAGTGCTAGATCCGCCGGGACAGGGCTTGTGGAGACCCAGTACTTC
.,TRBV2,few,TRBJ2-1,CASSRLGLNNEQFF,TGTGCCAGCAGCCGTCTGGGACTTAACAATGAGCAGTTCTTC
TRBD1,TRBV9,few,TRBJ1-5,CASSVAGQSGQPQHF,TGTGCCAGCAGCGTGGCGGGACAGAGCGGTCAGCCCCAGCATTTT
.,TRBV6-1,few,TRBJ1-5,CASRRTRAEGGKPQHF,TGTGCCAGCAGAAGGACCCGGGCGGAGGGAGGGAAGCCCCAGCATTTT
.,TRBV11-2,many,TRBJ1-5,CASSLAEHQPQHF,TGTGCCAGCAGCTTGGCCGAGCATCAGCCCCAGCATTTT
TRBD2,TRBV28,few,TRBJ2-2,CASRGPSGANTGELFF,TGTGCCAGCAGAGGTCCTAGCGGGGCAAACACCGGGGAGCTGTTTTTT
TRBD2,TRBV4-3,few,TRBJ2-1,CASSPSGTSGRNEQFF,TGCGCCAGCAGCCCCTCCGGGACTAGCGGGAGGAATGAGCAGTTCTTC
.,TRBV3-1,many,TRBJ1-5,CASSQDEGLGQPQHF,TGTGCCAGCAGCCAAGATGAGGGGCTCGGACAGCCCCAGCATTTT
.,TRBV6-2/TRBV6-3,many,TRBJ2-5,CASRPSLTVSQETQYF,TGTGCCAGCAGACCCTCGTTGACCGTCTCCCAAGAGACCCAGTACTTC
.,TRBV5-1,.,TRBJ2-1,CASSSAGRDEQFF,TGCGCCAGCAGCTCGGCCGGGCGCGATGAGCAGTTCTTC
.,TRBV20-1,.,TRBJ1-5,CSAIATSNQPQHF,TGCAGTGCCATTGCCACCAGCAATCAGCCCCAGCATTTT
.,TRBV20-1,few,TRBJ2-2,CSARVQVTGELFF,TGCAGTGCTAGAGTGCAGGTCACCGGGGAGCTGTTTTTT
.,TRBV14,.,TRBJ2-2,CASSHSSQRAGELFF,TGTGCCAGCAGCCATTCCTCACAGCGGGCCGGGGAGCTGTTTTTT
.,TRBV20-1,.,TRBJ1-1,CSAGGARSPLNTEAFF,TGCAGTGCTGGGGGGGCCAGGTCCCCTTTGAACACTGAAGCTTTCTTT
.,TRBV6-5,many,TRBJ2-1,CASSPGEGGYNEQFF,TGTGCCAGCAGTCCGGGGGAAGGCGGCTACAATGAGCAGTTCTTC
.,TRBV19,.,TRBJ1-2,CASTPRANYGYTF,TGTGCCAGTACCCCACGGGCTAACTATGGCTACACCTTC
.,TRBV6-5,.,TRBJ2-3,CASSYALGGTDTQYF,TGTGCCAGCAGTTACGCCCTCGGGGGCACAGATACGCAGTATTTT
.,TRBV7-9,.,TRBJ2-3,CASSLVALGGRFTDTQYF,TGTGCCAGCAGCTTAGTAGCGTTGGGGGGACGATTCACAGATACGCAGTATTTT
TRBD2,TRBV25-1,few,TRBJ2-3,CASSDAGGKDTQYF,TGTGCCAGCAGTGACGCGGGAGGCAAAGATACGCAGTATTTT
.,TRBV7-2,.,TRBJ2-1,CASSFVNRYNEQFF,TGTGCCAGCAGCTTTGTCAACAGGTACAATGAGCAGTTCTTC
.,TRBV5-4,.,TRBJ1-4,CASSSATGSHEKLFF,TGTGCCAGCAGCTCAGCTACAGGGTCCCACGAAAAACTGTTTTTT
.,TRBV20-1,.,TRBJ2-5,CSATPRIAAVQETQYF,TGCAGTGCTACCCCGCGAATAGCGGCGGTACAAGAGACCCAGTACTTC
TRBD1,TRBV29-1,.,TRBJ1-4,CSADRGNNEKLFF,TGCAGCGCAGACAGGGGCAATAATGAAAAACTGTTTTTT
TRBD1,TRBV28,.,TRBJ1-3,CASRGDRGGNTIYF,TGTGCCAGCAGGGGGGACAGGGGAGGAAACACCATATATTTT
.,TRBV5-1,.,TRBJ1-3,CASSLAEPGNTIYF,TGCGCCAGCAGCTTGGCAGAACCTGGAAACACCATATATTTT
.,TRBV12-3/TRBV12-4,.,TRBJ2-5,CASSTAINRGTQYF,TGTGCCAGCAGTACTGCCATCAACCGGGGGACCCAGTACTTC
TRBD2,TRBV19,few,TRBJ2-5,CASSPGTSGAYQETQYF,TGTGCCAGTAGTCCCGGGACTAGCGGGGCGTACCAAGAGACCCAGTACTTC
.,TRBV6-2/TRBV6-3,few,TRBJ2-2,CASSYSVGELFF,TGTGCCAGCAGTTACTCGGTCGGGGAGCTGTTTTTT
.,TRBV7-2,.,TRBJ2-2,CASSQPQGSRTGELFF,TGTGCCAGCAGCCAGCCGCAGGGGAGTAGGACCGGGGAGCTGTTTTTT
TRBD2,TRBV12-3/TRBV12-4,many,TRBJ2-1,CASSDVAGSSYNEQFF,TGTGCCAGCAGTGACGTAGCGGGGAGCTCCTACAATGAGCAGTTCTTC
.,TRBV29-1,few,TRBJ2-2,CSVEDRGISAGELFF,TGCAGCGTTGAAGATCGCGGGATCTCAGCCGGGGAGCTGTTTTTT
.,TRBV5-5,once,TRBJ2-1,CASSPKYEQFF,TGTGCCAGCAGCCCAAAGTATGAGCAGTTCTTC
.,TRBV5-1,few,TRBJ2-5,CASSLRRGQETQYF,TGCGCCAGCAGCTTAAGGAGGGGCCAAGAGACCCAGTACTTC
.,TRBV10-3,many,TRBJ1-6,CAISELERANSPLHF,TGTGCCATCAGTGAGCTAGAAAGGGCGAATTCACCCCTCCACTTT
.,TRBV30,many,TRBJ2-7,CAWGGRAHEQYF,TGTGCCTGGGGGGGGCGGGCCCACGAGCAGTACTTC
.,TRBV7-6,.,TRBJ2-7,CASSLTLPIGRGEQYF,TGTGCCAGCAGCCTCACCCTACCCATCGGACGGGGCGAGCAGTACTTC